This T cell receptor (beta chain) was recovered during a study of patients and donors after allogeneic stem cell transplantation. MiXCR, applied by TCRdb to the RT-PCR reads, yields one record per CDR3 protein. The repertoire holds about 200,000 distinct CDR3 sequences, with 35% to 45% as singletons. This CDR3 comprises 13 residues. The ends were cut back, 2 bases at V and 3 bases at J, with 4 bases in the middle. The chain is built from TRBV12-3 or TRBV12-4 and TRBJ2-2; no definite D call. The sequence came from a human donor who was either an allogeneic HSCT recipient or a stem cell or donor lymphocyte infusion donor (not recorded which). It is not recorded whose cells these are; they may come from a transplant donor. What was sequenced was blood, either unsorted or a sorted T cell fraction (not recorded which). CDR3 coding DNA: TGTGCCAGCAGTTTATTGGACACCGGGGAGCTGTTTTTT. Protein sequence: CASSLLDTGELFF.